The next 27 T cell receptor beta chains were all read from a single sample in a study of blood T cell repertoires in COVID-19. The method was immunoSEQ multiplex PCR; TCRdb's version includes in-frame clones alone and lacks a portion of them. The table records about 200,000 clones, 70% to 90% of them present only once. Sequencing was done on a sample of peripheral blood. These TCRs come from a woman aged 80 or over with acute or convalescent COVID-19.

This CDR3 reads CASSTHQDRGNTEAFF. The CDR3 DNA reads TGTGCCAGTAGTACCCACCAGGACAGGGGGAACACTGAAGCTTTCTTT. The chain employs TRBV19 and TRBJ1-1, with TRBD1 matching 9 bases. This CDR3 is built from 16 residues. The germline gives CDR1 LNHDA, CDR2 SQIVND (reference sequence). With 4 bases clipped from V and 1 base from J, the junction kept 7 bases outside the gene matches.

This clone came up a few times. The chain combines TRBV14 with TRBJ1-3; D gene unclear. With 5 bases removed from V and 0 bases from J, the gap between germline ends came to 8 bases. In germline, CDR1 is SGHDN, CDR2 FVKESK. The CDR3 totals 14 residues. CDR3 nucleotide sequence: TGTGCCAGCAGCGGGAGCTTCTCTGGAAACACCATATATTTT. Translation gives CASSGSFSGNTIYF.

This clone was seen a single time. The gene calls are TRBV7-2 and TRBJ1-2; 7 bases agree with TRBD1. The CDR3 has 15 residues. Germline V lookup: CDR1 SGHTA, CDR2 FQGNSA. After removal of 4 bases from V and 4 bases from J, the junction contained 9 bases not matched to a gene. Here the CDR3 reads CASSSLDRILYGYTF. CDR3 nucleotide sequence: TGTGCCAGCAGCTCCTTGGACAGGATACTCTATGGCTACACCTTC.

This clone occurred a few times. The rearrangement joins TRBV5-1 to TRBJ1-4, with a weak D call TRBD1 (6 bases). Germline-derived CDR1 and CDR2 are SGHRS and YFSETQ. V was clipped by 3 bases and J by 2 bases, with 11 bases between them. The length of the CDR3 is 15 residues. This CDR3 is CASSSGQITNEKLFF. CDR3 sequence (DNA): TGCGCCAGCAGCTCCGGACAGATTACTAATGAAAAACTGTTTTTT.

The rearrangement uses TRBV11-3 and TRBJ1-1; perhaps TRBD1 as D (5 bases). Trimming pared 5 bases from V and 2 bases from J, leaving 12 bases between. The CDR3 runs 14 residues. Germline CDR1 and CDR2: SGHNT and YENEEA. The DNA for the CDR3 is TGTGCCAGCAGCCACAGGTCCTTCAACACTGAAGCTTTCTTT. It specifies CASSHRSFNTEAFF.

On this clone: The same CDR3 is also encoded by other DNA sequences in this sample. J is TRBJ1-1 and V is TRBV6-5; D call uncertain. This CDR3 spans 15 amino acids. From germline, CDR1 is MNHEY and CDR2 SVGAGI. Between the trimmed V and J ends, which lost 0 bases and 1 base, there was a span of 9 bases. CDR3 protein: CASSYSREQNTEAFF. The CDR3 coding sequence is TGTGCCAGCAGTTACTCGAGGGAGCAGAACACTGAAGCTTTCTTT.

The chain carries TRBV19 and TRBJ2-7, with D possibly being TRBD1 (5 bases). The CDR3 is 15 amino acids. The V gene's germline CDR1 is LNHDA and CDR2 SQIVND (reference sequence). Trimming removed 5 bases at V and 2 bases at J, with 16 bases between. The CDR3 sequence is CASSLARRGPYEQYF. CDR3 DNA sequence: TGTGCCAGTAGTTTGGCCCGAAGGGGTCCCTACGAGCAGTACTTC.

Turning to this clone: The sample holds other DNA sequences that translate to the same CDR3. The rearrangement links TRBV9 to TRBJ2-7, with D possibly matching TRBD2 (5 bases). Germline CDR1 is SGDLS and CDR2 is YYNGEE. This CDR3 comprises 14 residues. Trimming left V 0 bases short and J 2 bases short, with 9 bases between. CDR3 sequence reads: CASSVGTAPYEQYF. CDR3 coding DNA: TGTGCCAGCAGCGTAGGGACTGCCCCCTACGAGCAGTACTTC. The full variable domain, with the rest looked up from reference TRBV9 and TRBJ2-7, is DSGVTQTPKHLITATGQRVTLRCSPRSGDLSVYWYQQSLDQGLQFLIQYYNGEERAKGNILERFSAQQFPDLHSELNLSSLELGDSALYFCASSVGTAPYEQYFGPGTRLTVT.

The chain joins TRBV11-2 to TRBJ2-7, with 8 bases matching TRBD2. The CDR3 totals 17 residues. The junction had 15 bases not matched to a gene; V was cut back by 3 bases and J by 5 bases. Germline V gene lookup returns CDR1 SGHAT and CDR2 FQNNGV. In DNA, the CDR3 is TGTGCCAGCAGCTTCGGGGGGGCAGGACTTAGCGATAACGAGCAGTACTTC. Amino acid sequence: CASSFGGAGLSDNEQYF.

This chain's CDR3 is CASRVGGFSGNTIYF. Written as DNA, the CDR3 is TGTGCCAGCCGGGTGGGGGGATTCTCTGGAAACACCATATATTTT. The genes are TRBV6-6 and TRBJ1-3, with a tentative D call TRBD1 (5 bases). Trimming cost V 8 bases and J 0 bases, with 14 bases left between them. CDR1 is MNHNY, CDR2 SVGAGI, per germline (reference sequence). There are 15 residues in the CDR3.

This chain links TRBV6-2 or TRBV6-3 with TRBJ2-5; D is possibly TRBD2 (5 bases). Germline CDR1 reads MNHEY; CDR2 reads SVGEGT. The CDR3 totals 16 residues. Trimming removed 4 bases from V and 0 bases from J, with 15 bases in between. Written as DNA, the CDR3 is TGTGCCAGCAGTTCCACGAGGACTTCGTACCAAGAGACCCAGTACTTC. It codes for CASSSTRTSYQETQYF.

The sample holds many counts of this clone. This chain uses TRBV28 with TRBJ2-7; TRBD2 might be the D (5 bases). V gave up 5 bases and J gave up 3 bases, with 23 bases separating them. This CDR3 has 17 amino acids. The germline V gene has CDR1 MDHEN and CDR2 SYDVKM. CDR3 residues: CASSGLRLSWGNYEQYF. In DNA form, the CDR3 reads TGTGCCAGCAGTGGACTGAGACTCTCGTGGGGAAACTACGAGCAGTACTTC.

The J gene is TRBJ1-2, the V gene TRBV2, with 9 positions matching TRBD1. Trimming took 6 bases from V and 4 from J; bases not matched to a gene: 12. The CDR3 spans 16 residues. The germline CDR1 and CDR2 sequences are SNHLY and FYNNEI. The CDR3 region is CASRGQGDRVGYGYTF. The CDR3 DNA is TGTGCCAGCAGAGGACAAGGGGACAGGGTCGGCTATGGCTACACCTTC.

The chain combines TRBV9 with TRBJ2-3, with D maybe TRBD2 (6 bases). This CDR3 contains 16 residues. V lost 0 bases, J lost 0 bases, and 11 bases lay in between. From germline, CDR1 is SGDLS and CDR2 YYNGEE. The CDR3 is CASSVGRGWSTDTQYF. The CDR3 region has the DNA TGTGCCAGCAGCGTAGGGAGGGGCTGGAGCACAGATACGCAGTATTTT.

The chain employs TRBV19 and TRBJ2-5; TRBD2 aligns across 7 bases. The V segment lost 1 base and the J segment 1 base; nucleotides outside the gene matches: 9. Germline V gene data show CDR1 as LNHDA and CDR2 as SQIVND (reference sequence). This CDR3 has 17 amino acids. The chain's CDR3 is CASSIVGASGSQETQYF. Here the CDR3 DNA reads TGTGCCAGTAGTATAGTCGGAGCTAGCGGAAGCCAAGAGACCCAGTACTTC.

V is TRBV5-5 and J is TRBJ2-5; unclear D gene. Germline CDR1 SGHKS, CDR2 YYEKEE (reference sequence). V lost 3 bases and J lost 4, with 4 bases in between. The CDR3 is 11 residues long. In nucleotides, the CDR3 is TGTGCCAGCAGCTACAGAGAGACCCAGTACTTC. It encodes CASSYRETQYF.

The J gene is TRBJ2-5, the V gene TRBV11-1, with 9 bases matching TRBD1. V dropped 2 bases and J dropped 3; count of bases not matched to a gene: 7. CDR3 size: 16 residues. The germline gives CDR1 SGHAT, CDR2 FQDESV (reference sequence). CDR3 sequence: CASSLTQGQGEETQYF. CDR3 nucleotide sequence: TGTGCCAGCAGCTTAACCCAGGGACAGGGAGAAGAGACCCAGTACTTC.

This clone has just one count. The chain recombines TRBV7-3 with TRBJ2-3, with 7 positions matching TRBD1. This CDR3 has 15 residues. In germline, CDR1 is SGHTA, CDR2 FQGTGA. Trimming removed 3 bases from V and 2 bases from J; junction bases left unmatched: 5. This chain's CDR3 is CASSFGTAYTDTQYF. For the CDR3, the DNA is TGTGCCAGCAGCTTCGGGACAGCATACACAGATACGCAGTATTTT.

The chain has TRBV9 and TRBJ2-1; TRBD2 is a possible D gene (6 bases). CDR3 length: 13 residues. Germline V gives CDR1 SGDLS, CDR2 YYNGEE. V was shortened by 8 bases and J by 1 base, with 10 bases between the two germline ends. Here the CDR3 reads CASAGGSYNEQFF. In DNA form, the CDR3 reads TGTGCCAGTGCCGGGGGATCCTACAATGAGCAGTTCTTC.

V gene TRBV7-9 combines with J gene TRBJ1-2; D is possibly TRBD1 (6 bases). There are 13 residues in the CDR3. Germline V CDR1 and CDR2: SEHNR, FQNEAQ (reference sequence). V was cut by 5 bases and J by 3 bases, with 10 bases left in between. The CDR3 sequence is CASSQDSYYGYTF. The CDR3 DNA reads TGTGCCAGCAGCCAGGACAGCTACTATGGCTACACCTTC.

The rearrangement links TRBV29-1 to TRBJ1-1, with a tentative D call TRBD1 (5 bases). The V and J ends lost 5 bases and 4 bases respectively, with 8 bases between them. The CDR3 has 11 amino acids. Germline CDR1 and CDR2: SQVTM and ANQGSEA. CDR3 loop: CSVFGGTEAFF. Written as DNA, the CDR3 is TGCAGCGTTTTCGGGGGCACTGAAGCTTTCTTT.

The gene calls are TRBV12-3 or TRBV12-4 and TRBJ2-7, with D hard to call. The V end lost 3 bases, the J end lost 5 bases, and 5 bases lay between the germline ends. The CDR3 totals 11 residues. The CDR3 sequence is CASSFRNEQYF. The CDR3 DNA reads TGTGCCAGCAGTTTTAGAAACGAGCAGTACTTC.

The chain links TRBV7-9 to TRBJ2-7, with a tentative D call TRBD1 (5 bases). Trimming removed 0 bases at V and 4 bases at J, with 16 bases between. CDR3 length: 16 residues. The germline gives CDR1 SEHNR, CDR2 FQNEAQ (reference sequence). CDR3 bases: TGTGCCAGCAGCTTAGCGCGTGACAGCCGAATTTACGAGCAGTACTTC. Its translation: CASSLARDSRIYEQYF.

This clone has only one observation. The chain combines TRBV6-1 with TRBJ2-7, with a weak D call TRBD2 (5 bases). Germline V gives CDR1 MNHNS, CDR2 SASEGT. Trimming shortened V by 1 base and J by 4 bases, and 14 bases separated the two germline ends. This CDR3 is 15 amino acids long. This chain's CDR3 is CASSEVEGSGYEQYF. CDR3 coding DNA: TGTGCCAGCAGTGAAGTCGAGGGTTCGGGTTACGAGCAGTACTTC.

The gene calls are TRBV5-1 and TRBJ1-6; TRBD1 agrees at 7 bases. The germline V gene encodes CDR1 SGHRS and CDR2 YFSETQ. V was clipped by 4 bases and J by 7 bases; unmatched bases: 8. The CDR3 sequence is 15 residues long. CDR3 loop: CASSTDEGANSPLHF. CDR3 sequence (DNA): TGCGCCAGCAGCACGGACGAGGGGGCCAATTCACCCCTCCACTTT.

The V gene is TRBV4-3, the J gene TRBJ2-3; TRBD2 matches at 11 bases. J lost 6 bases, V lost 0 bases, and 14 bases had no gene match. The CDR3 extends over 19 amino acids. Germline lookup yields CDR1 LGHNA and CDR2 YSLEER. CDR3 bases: TGCGCCAGCAGCCAAGATTTTGCAAGACTAGCGGGACAGTTGGATACGCAGTATTTT. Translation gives CASSQDFARLAGQLDTQYF.

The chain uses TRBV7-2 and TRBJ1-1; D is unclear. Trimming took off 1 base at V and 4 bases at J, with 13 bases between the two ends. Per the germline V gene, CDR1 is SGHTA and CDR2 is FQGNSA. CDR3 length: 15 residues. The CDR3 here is CASSLVSSGGTEAFF. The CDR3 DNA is TGTGCCAGCAGCTTAGTGTCCTCAGGTGGCACTGAAGCTTTCTTT.